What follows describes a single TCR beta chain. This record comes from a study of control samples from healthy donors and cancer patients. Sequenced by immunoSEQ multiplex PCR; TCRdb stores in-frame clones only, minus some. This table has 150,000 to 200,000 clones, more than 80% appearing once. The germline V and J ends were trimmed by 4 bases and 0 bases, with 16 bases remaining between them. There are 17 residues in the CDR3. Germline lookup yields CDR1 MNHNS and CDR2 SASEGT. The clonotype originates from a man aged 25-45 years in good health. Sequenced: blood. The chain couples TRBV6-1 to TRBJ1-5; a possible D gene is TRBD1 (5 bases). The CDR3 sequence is CASSGGVGGYSNQPQHF. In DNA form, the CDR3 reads TGTGCCAGCAGTGGGGGCGTGGGGGGGTATAGCAATCAGCCCCAGCATTTT.